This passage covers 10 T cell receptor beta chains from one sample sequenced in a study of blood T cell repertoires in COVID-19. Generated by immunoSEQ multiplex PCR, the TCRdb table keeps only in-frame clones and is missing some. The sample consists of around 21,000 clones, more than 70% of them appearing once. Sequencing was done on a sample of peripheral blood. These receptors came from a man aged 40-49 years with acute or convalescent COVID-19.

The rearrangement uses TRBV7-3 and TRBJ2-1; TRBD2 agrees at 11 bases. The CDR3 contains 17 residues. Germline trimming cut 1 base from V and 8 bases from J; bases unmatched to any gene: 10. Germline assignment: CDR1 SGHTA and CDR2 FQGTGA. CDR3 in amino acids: CASSLSPSGGPTDEQFF. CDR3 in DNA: TGTGCCAGCAGCTTAAGTCCTAGCGGGGGGCCAACGGATGAGCAGTTCTTC.

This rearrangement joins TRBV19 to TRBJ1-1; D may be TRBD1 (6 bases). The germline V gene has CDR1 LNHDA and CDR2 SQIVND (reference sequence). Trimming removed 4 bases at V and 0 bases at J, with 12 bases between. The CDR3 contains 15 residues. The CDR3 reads CASSKGTPMNTEAFF. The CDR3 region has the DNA TGTGCCAGTAGTAAAGGGACACCAATGAACACTGAAGCTTTCTTT.

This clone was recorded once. The CDR3 bases are TGTGCCAGCAGTGAAGCGCATCTAGCGGGGACCTACGAGCAGTACTTC. Its translation is CASSEAHLAGTYEQYF. The rearrangement links TRBV2 to TRBJ2-7; the match to TRBD2 covers 9 bases. The CDR3 is made up of 16 amino acids. From germline, CDR1 is SNHLY and CDR2 FYNNEI. After removal of 0 bases from V and 2 bases from J, the junction contained 5 bases not matched to a gene. Looking up the rest from reference TRBV2 and TRBJ2-7 gives the full variable domain: EPEVTQTPSHQVTQMGQEVILRCVPISNHLYFYWYRQILGQKVEFLVSFYNNEISEKSEIFDDQFSVERPDGSNFTLKIRSTKLEDSAMYFCASSEAHLAGTYEQYFGPGTRLTVT.

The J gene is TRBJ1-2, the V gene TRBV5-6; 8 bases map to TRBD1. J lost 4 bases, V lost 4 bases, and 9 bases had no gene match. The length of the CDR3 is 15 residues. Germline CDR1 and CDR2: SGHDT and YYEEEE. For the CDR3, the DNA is TGTGCCAGCAGCCCCCGGACAGGGTGGGGCTATGGCTACACCTTC. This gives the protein CASSPRTGWGYGYTF. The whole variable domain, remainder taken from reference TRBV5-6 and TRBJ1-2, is DAGVTQSPTHLIKTRGQQVTLRCSPKSGHDTVSWYQQALGQGPQFIFQYYEEEERQRGNFPDRFSGHQFPNYSSELNVNALLLGDSALYLCASSPRTGWGYGYTFGSGTRLTVV.

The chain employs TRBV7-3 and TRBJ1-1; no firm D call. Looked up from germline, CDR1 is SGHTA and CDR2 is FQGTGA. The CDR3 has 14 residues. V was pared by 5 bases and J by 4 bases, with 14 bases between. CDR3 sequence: CASSPTGAGTEAFF. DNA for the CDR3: TGTGCCAGCAGCCCCACGGGCGCGGGCACTGAAGCTTTCTTT.

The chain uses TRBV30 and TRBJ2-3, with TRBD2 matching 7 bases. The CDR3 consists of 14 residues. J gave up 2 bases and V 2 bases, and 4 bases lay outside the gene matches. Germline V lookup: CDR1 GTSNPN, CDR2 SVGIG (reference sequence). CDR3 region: CAWSKRGVTDTQYF. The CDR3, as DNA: TGTGCCTGGAGTAAGCGGGGCGTCACAGATACGCAGTATTTT.

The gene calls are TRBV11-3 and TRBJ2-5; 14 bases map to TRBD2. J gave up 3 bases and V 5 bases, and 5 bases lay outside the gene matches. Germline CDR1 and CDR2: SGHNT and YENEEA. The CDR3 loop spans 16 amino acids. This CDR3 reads CASSRGTSGSEETQYF. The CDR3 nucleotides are TGTGCCAGCAGCCGGGGGACTAGCGGGAGTGAAGAGACCCAGTACTTC.

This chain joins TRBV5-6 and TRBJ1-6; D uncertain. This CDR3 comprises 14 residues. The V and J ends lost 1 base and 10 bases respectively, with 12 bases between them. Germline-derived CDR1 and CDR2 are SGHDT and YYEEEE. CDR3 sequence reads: CASSLYGAGSPLHF. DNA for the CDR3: TGTGCCAGCAGCTTGTATGGAGCTGGATCACCCCTCCACTTT.

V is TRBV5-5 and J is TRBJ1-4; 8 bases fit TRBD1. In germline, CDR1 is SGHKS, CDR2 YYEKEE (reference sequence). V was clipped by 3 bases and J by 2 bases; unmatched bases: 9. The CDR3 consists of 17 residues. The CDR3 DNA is TGTGCCAGCAGCTCCATTCGACGACAGGGGACTAATGAAAAACTGTTTTTT. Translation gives CASSSIRRQGTNEKLFF.

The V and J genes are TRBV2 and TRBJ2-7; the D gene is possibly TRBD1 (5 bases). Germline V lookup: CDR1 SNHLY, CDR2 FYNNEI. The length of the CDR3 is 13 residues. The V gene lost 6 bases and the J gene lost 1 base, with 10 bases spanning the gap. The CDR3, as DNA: TGTGCCAGCAGCCAGGGATTTTCCTACGAGCAGTACTTC. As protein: CASSQGFSYEQYF.